Following are 28 T cell receptor beta chains from one sample sequenced in a study of blood T cell repertoires in COVID-19. Libraries were prepared by immunoSEQ multiplex PCR; TCRdb keeps only in-frame clonotypes and omits some of them. The table shows some 220,000 clones, with approximately 80% occurring only once. Material for sequencing was peripheral blood. All receptors derive from a man aged 50 to 59 with active or convalescent COVID-19.

The rearrangement links TRBV7-9 to TRBJ2-1, with 14 bases lining up with TRBD2. With 8 bases clipped from V and 8 bases from J, the junction kept 8 bases outside the gene matches. This CDR3 is 15 amino acids long. Germline V CDR1 and CDR2: SEHNR, FQNEAQ (reference sequence). The chain's CDR3 is CASFAGLAGVDEQFF. Here the CDR3 DNA reads TGTGCCAGCTTCGCGGGACTAGCGGGAGTGGATGAGCAGTTCTTC.

The chain employs TRBV7-9 and TRBJ2-1; D call uncertain. This CDR3 contains 14 residues. Germline V CDR1 and CDR2: SEHNR, FQNEAQ (reference sequence). V lost 2 bases to trimming and J lost 1 base, with 6 bases between them. CDR3: CASSLSQSYNEQFF. CDR3 bases: TGTGCCAGCAGCTTATCGCAGTCCTACAATGAGCAGTTCTTC.

This chain links TRBV6-4 with TRBJ2-1; 8 nucleotides line up with TRBD2. CDR1 MRHNA and CDR2 SNTAGT come from the germline V gene. The CDR3 consists of 15 residues. J gave up 7 bases and V 3 bases, and 8 bases lay outside the gene matches. DNA for the CDR3: TGTGCCAGCAGTGAAACGGGGACTAGTGGAAATGAGCAGTTCTTC. Translation gives CASSETGTSGNEQFF.

In this sample, this clone turned up once. V usage is TRBV19 and J usage is TRBJ1-5, with D maybe TRBD1 (6 bases). Germline loops: CDR1 LNHDA, CDR2 SQIVND (reference sequence). CDR3 length: 14 residues. V lost 5 bases and J lost 2, with 10 bases in between. CDR3 DNA sequence: TGTGCCAGTAGTGCAGGGGTTGGCAATCAGCCCCAGCATTTT. Protein sequence: CASSAGVGNQPQHF.

This clone was observed once. This chain connects TRBV19 to TRBJ1-1, with 7 bases fitting TRBD1. V lost 1 base to trimming and J lost 7 bases; unmatched junction nucleotides: 0. The CDR3 has 12 residues. CDR1 and CDR2 from the germline V gene are LNHDA and SQIVND (reference sequence). The CDR3, as DNA: TGTGCCAGTAGTATAGGGGACAGTGAAGCTTTCTTT. It encodes CASSIGDSEAFF. Together with reference TRBV19 and TRBJ1-1, the CDR3 gives the full variable domain: DGGITQSPKYLFRKEGQNVTLSCEQNLNHDAMYWYRQDPGQGLRLIYYSQIVNDFQKGDIAEGYSVSREKKESFPLTVTSAQKNPTAFYLCASSIGDSEAFFGQGTRLTVV.

The chain combines TRBV28 with TRBJ2-5; 12 bases map to TRBD2. CDR1 is MDHEN, CDR2 SYDVKM, per germline. With V trimmed by 6 bases and J by 7 bases, 3 bases remained unmatched. This CDR3 comprises 13 residues. CDR3 coding DNA: TGTGCCAGCAGGACTAGCGGGAGCGGGACCCAGTACTTC. Its translation: CASRTSGSGTQYF.

This sequence joins TRBV2 and TRBJ2-1, with D unclear. Trimming left V 8 bases short and J 4 bases short, with 3 bases between. CDR3 length: 10 amino acids. Germline V gene data show CDR1 as SNHLY and CDR2 as FYNNEI. The CDR3 is CASQYNEQFF. For the CDR3, the DNA is TGTGCCAGCCAGTACAATGAGCAGTTCTTC.

This chain connects TRBV5-1 to TRBJ1-1, with 9 nucleotides matching TRBD1. The ends lost 0 bases at V and 4 bases at J; junction bases unmatched: 13. Germline CDR1 is SGHRS and CDR2 is YFSETQ. The CDR3 is 18 residues long. The CDR3 DNA reads as TGCGCCAGCAGCTTGGTTGGCTTAGGGGCGACAGGGGGCACTGAAGCTTTCTTT. This encodes CASSLVGLGATGGTEAFF. The complete variable domain, with remaining parts taken from reference TRBV5-1 and TRBJ1-1, reads KAGVTQTPRYLIKTRGQQVTLSCSPISGHRSVSWYQQTPGQGLQFLFEYFSETQRNKGNFPGRFSGRQFSNSRSEMNVSTLELGDSALYLCASSLVGLGATGGTEAFFGQGTRLTVV.

V is TRBV28 and J is TRBJ1-3, with 7 bases that match TRBD1. CDR3 size: 17 residues. After removal of 4 bases from V and 0 bases from J, the junction contained 9 bases not matched to a gene. Germline V gene sequence: CDR1 MDHEN, CDR2 SYDVKM. The CDR3 reads CASSSQDRHYSGNTIYF. CDR3 in DNA: TGTGCCAGCAGTTCCCAGGACAGGCATTACTCTGGAAACACCATATATTTT.

This clone was picked up one time. This chain links TRBV4-1 with TRBJ2-7; 11 bases match TRBD1. CDR1 MGHRA and CDR2 YSYEKL come from the germline V gene. Losses at the gene ends were 4 bases for V and 4 bases for J; bases not matched to a gene: 9. The CDR3 has 16 amino acids. Written as DNA, the CDR3 is TGCGCCAGCAGCCCGACCCGGGACAGGGGGTTATACGAGCAGTACTTC. Translation: CASSPTRDRGLYEQYF.

The chain is built from TRBV5-1 and TRBJ2-3, with 8 bases lining up with TRBD2. This CDR3 contains 18 residues. Germline V gene sequence: CDR1 SGHRS, CDR2 YFSETQ. Trimming took 0 bases from V and 2 from J; bases not matched to a gene: 11. The chain's CDR3 is CASSLAGGAGGITDTQYF. In DNA form, the CDR3 reads TGCGCCAGCAGCTTGGCCGGCGGTGCGGGGGGAATCACAGATACGCAGTATTTT.

The chain employs TRBV5-1 and TRBJ2-5; 7 nucleotides line up with TRBD1. CDR1 is SGHRS, CDR2 YFSETQ, per germline. J was trimmed by 4 bases and V by 3 bases; bases with no gene match: 6. CDR3 size: 14 residues. CDR3 protein: CASSSTGSGETQYF. The CDR3, as DNA: TGCGCCAGCAGCTCGACAGGGTCCGGAGAGACCCAGTACTTC.

This chain uses TRBV7-2 with TRBJ1-2; possible D gene TRBD1, 5 bases. Trimming removed 8 bases from V and 6 bases from J, with 16 bases in between. Per the germline V gene, CDR1 is SGHTA and CDR2 is FQGNSA. This CDR3 contains 13 residues. Written as DNA, the CDR3 is TGTGCCAGCCGAAAGGACAAAGCTAATGGCTACACCTTC. Its protein product is CASRKDKANGYTF.

Worth noting for this clone: One junction end disagrees with the germline gene, perhaps due to a read error. The chain employs TRBV2 and TRBJ2-3; D is perhaps TRBD2 (6 bases). This CDR3 region has 10 residues. CDR1 is SNHLY, CDR2 FYNNEI, per germline. The CDR3 loop reads CASSDGPGDF. The DNA for the CDR3 is TGTGCCAGCAGTGATGGTCCGGGGGATTTT.

The rearrangement links TRBV19 to TRBJ1-1; D is undetermined. CDR3 length: 17 amino acids. With 2 bases removed from V and 10 bases from J, the gap between germline ends came to 26 bases. The V gene's germline CDR1 is LNHDA and CDR2 SQIVND (reference sequence). The CDR3 here is CASSIRARKGSREGAFF. The CDR3 DNA sequence: TGTGCCAGTAGTATAAGAGCCCGGAAGGGATCACGGGAGGGAGCTTTCTTT. The full variable domain, completed using reference TRBV19 and TRBJ1-1, is DGGITQSPKYLFRKEGQNVTLSCEQNLNHDAMYWYRQDPGQGLRLIYYSQIVNDFQKGDIAEGYSVSREKKESFPLTVTSAQKNPTAFYLCASSIRARKGSREGAFFGQGTRLTVV.

The CDR3 coding sequence is TGTGCCAGCAGCACCCTATACAGGGAAGATACGCAGTATTTT. Its translation is CASSTLYREDTQYF. J is TRBJ2-3 and V is TRBV14; D may be TRBD1 (6 bases). CDR3 length: 14 amino acids. Trimming took 5 bases from V and 5 from J, leaving 14 bases between them. Looked up from germline, CDR1 is SGHDN and CDR2 is FVKESK.

This chain joins TRBV29-1 and TRBJ2-3; 9 nucleotides agree with TRBD1. Germline lookup yields CDR1 SQVTM and CDR2 ANQGSEA. The CDR3 has 13 amino acids. V lost 5 bases, J lost 2 bases, and 2 bases stayed unmatched. CDR3 DNA sequence: TGCAGCGTTCGGACAGGGGTCACAGATACGCAGTATTTT. This sequence encodes CSVRTGVTDTQYF.

The chain joins TRBV6-5 to TRBJ2-7; D is perhaps TRBD1 (6 bases). CDR3 length: 14 amino acids. Germline CDR1 MNHEY, CDR2 SVGAGI. The germline V and J ends were trimmed by 6 bases and 1 base, with 13 bases remaining between them. The CDR3 sequence is CASSPGHTSYEQYF. CDR3 DNA: TGTGCCAGCAGCCCGGGACATACTTCCTACGAGCAGTACTTC.

The V and J genes are TRBV6-6 and TRBJ2-5; D remains unclear. Germline values: CDR1 MNHNY, CDR2 SVGAGI (reference sequence). Trimming removed 5 bases from V and 7 bases from J, with 17 bases in between. This CDR3 comprises 14 residues. The CDR3 loop is CASSNPLRNGTQYF. The CDR3 DNA sequence: TGTGCCAGCAGTAATCCGCTGCGGAATGGGACCCAGTACTTC.

This chain connects TRBV24-1 to TRBJ1-3; TRBD1 agrees at 8 bases. J lost 1 base, V lost 0 bases, and 4 bases had no gene match. CDR1 and CDR2 (germline): KGHDR, SFDVKD. CDR3 length equals 17 residues. This CDR3 reads CATSDLPWTGSGNTIYF. Written as DNA, the CDR3 is TGTGCCACCAGTGATTTGCCCTGGACAGGGTCTGGAAACACCATATATTTT.

V and J are TRBV28 and TRBJ2-2, with 8 bases matching TRBD1. With V trimmed by 6 bases and J by 5 bases, 5 bases remained unmatched. Germline V gene lookup returns CDR1 MDHEN and CDR2 SYDVKM. The CDR3 consists of 14 residues. The CDR3 region is CASSRQGLTGELFF. CDR3 DNA: TGTGCCAGCAGCCGACAGGGGTTGACCGGGGAGCTGTTTTTT.

The genes are TRBV7-9 and TRBJ1-6; TRBD1 agrees at 8 bases. Trimming at V came to 5 bases and at J to 10 bases, leaving 4 bases not matched to a gene. CDR1 is SEHNR and CDR2 is FQNEAQ in the germline V gene (reference sequence). The CDR3 spans 13 residues. The CDR3 DNA follows: TGTGCCAGCAGCCTTGGACAGGGCTCACCCCTCCACTTT. This encodes CASSLGQGSPLHF.

The chain has TRBV5-6 and TRBJ1-4, with unresolved D. Trimming left V 1 base short and J 2 bases short, with 15 bases between. Germline assignment: CDR1 SGHDT and CDR2 YYEEEE. This CDR3 comprises 17 residues. The CDR3 coding sequence is TGTGCCAGCAGCTTGTTACAGTCACCCTCTACTAATGAAAAACTGTTTTTT. This translates into CASSLLQSPSTNEKLFF.

This CDR3 reads CASSVTSGVQETQYF. CDR3 nucleotide sequence: TGTGCCAGCAGTGTCACTTCAGGTGTACAAGAGACCCAGTACTTC. The chain couples TRBV6-2 or TRBV6-3 to TRBJ2-5, with unresolved D. This CDR3 has 15 amino acids. The germline gives CDR1 MNHEY, CDR2 SVGEGT. The V and J ends lost 5 bases and 2 bases respectively, with 15 bases between them.

The chain is built from TRBV5-6 and TRBJ1-1; D remains ambiguous. Per germline, CDR1 SGHDT and CDR2 YYEEEE. This CDR3 comprises 19 residues. Trimming took 2 bases from V and 1 from J, leaving 24 bases between them. The CDR3 protein is CASSFGPVPLGTSNTEAFF. CDR3 nucleotide sequence: TGTGCCAGCAGCTTTGGGCCTGTCCCCTTAGGCACCTCGAACACTGAAGCTTTCTTT.

The DNA of the CDR3 is TGTGCCAGCAGCGGGACAGGGGTAACGGAGACCCAGTACTTC. Protein: CASSGTGVTETQYF. This chain joins TRBV28 and TRBJ2-5, with 10 bases identical to TRBD1. Germline-derived CDR1 and CDR2 are MDHEN and SYDVKM. The V gene end was trimmed by 6 bases and the J gene end by 5 bases; junction bases not matched to a gene: 6. This CDR3 is 14 amino acids long.

V and J are TRBV19 and TRBJ1-5; D is uncertain. Trimming took off 1 base at V and 2 bases at J, with 9 bases between the two ends. From germline, CDR1 is LNHDA and CDR2 SQIVND (reference sequence). This CDR3 region has 15 residues. This chain's CDR3 is CASSIGGMGNQPQHF. The CDR3 nucleotides read TGTGCCAGTAGTATAGGAGGAATGGGCAATCAGCCCCAGCATTTT.

The chain links TRBV19 to TRBJ2-1, with D perhaps matching TRBD1 (6 bases). Per the germline V gene, CDR1 is LNHDA and CDR2 is SQIVND (reference sequence). V lost 5 bases to trimming and J lost 0 bases, with 11 bases between them. This CDR3 spans 15 amino acids. The chain's CDR3 is CASSVDSLSYNEQFF. CDR3 sequence (DNA): TGTGCCAGTAGTGTGGACAGTCTCTCCTACAATGAGCAGTTCTTC.